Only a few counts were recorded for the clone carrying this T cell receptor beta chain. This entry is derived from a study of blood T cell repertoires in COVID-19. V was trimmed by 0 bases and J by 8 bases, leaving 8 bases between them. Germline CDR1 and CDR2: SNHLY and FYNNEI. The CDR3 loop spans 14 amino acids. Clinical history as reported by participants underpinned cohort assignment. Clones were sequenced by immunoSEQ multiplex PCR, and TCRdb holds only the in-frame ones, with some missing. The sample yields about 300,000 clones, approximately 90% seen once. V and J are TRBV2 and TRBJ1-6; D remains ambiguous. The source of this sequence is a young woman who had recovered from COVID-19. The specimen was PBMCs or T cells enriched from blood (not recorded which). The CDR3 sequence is CASSEAGGDSPLHF. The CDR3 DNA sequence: TGTGCCAGCAGTGAAGCGGGCGGGGATTCACCCCTCCACTTT.